This TCR beta chain was captured by sequencing in a study of circulating CD8 cells and anti-PD-1 response in melanoma. Study-level information: Complete or partial response defined responders; stable or progressive disease, non-responders. Overall study results and limits: Only baseline and M1 samples entered the published repertoire comparisons. At M1, fewer than 8% of TRB clonotypes appeared in multiple subsets. Expanded sorted subsets were checked for tumor reactivity using peptides.

Sorting of live CD3+CD8+TCRalphabeta+ cells by PD-1 and/or TIGIT gave four subsets. CDR3 length: 15 amino acids. J was trimmed by 3 bases and V by 2 bases; bases with no gene match: 6. Germline V gives CDR1 MNHEY, CDR2 SMNVEV (reference sequence). This clonotype is medium-sized by share. Its target is not known. The QIAseq Immune Repertoire TCR panel built the libraries from 15 ng of total RNA. TCRdb re-called the reads with MiXCR, one entry per CDR3 protein. The sample gives roughly 2,200 distinct CDR3 sequences, approximately 6.5% of which show up once; 2.9% is in the top ten. The sequence came from a human donor with melanoma. The sample in question was CD8+ T cells from PBMCs, obtained at baseline or after one month of anti-PD-1 therapy (not recorded which). This rearrangement joins TRBV27 to TRBJ2-7, with TRBD2 identical over 8 bases. The CDR3 spells CASSLAGGAGYEQYF. Here the CDR3 DNA reads TGTGCCAGCAGTTTAGCCGGGGGGGCGGGCTACGAGCAGTACTTC.